This T cell receptor beta chain was sequenced during a study of read filtering for tumor transcriptome and immune sequencing. The wider study: Among patients, 17 to 20 were male and some 15 female, aged about 47 to 85 (mean roughly 63). DNase treatment preceded whole-transcriptome library preparation.

General study results and limits: Even smaller IR-seq throughput identified most shared clonotypes.

This clonotype was observed many times. What it binds is unknown. Trimming removed 1 base from V and 1 base from J, with 21 bases in between. This CDR3 region has 18 residues. Germline CDR1 SQVTM, CDR2 ANQGSEA. This library used about 400 ng RNA and molecular barcoded adaptors spanning alpha/delta and beta/gamma chains. TCRdb ran MiXCR on the reads and lists one entry per CDR3 protein. The sample has about 90,000 distinct CDR3 sequences, over 9% seen once. The sample consisted of a population of CD138-negative cells sorted from bone marrow. This TCR came from a donor at least 40 years old with multiple myeloma. The chain is built from TRBV29-1 and TRBJ2-3; a weak D match, TRBD2 (7 bases). Here the CDR3 reads CSVEGGPRGGLRTDTQYF. The CDR3 nucleotides read TGCAGCGTTGAAGGGGGCCCTAGGGGGGGATTACGCACAGATACGCAGTATTTT.